This TCR beta chain was obtained from a study of memory CD4+ T cells and cytomegalovirus serostatus. Study results and caveats: Median bootstrapped AUC for CMV status was around 0.95 originally, approximately 0.93 US-trained.

TCRdb's copy holds only in-frame clones and misses some; the assay was immunoSEQ multiplex PCR. The sample yields under 65,000 clones, roughly 80% seen once. Per germline, CDR1 WSHSY and CDR2 SAAADI. Trimming removed 3 bases at V and 3 bases at J, with 15 bases between. The CDR3 is 16 residues long. Concerning this clone: Its antigen is undetermined.

Single viable CD3+CD4+CD8-CD45RO+ cells were sorted as the memory CD4+ T cells. The sample consisted of memory CD4+ T cells from blood. The rearrangement uses TRBV10-2 and TRBJ1-5; D gene uncertain. This sequence originates from an adult in good health and CMV-seronegative. CDR3 in DNA: TGCGCCAGCAGTGACGGGGTATTGGGCGACAATCAGCCCCAGCATTTT. As protein: CASSDGVLGDNQPQHF.